This T cell receptor (beta chain) was retrieved from a study of control samples from healthy donors and cancer patients. The table came from immunoSEQ multiplex PCR; TCRdb's copy has only in-frame clones and leaves some out. The sample has 69,000 or so clones, about 94% seen once. The CDR3 length is 15 residues. Germline-derived CDR1 and CDR2 are MDHEN and SYDVKM. The germline V and J ends were trimmed by 5 bases and 10 bases, with 18 bases remaining between them. Sequenced: blood. The sequence was collected from a woman aged 25 to 39 in good health. V usage is TRBV28 and J usage is TRBJ1-6, with D unresolved. The CDR3 spells CASSPHEVKGSPLHF. For the CDR3, the DNA is TGTGCCAGCAGTCCCCACGAGGTAAAGGGATCACCCCTCCACTTT.